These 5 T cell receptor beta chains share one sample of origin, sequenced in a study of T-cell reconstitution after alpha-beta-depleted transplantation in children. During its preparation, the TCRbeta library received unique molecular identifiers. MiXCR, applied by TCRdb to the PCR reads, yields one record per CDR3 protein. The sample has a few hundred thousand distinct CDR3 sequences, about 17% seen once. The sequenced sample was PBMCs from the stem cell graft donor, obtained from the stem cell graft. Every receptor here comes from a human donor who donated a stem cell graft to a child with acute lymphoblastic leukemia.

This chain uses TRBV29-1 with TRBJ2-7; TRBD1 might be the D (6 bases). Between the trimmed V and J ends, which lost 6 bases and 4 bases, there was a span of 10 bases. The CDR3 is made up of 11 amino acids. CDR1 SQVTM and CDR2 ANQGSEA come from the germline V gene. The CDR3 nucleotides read TGCAGCGTATGGGACACGTACGAGCAGTACTTC. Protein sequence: CSVWDTYEQYF.

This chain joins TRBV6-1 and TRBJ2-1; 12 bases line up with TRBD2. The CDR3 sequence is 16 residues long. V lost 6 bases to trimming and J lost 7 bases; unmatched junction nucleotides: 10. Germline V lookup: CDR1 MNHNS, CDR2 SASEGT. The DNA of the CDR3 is TGTGCCAGCAGACCCCTTAAGGGGACTAGCGGGAATGAGCAGTTCTTC. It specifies CASRPLKGTSGNEQFF.

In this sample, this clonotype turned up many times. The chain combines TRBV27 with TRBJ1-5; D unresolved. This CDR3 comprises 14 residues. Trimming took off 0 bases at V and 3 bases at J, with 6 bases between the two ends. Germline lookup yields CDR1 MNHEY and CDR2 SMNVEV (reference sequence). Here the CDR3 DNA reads TGTGCCAGCAGTTTATCAGGTTACAATCAGCCCCAGCATTTT. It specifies CASSLSGYNQPQHF.

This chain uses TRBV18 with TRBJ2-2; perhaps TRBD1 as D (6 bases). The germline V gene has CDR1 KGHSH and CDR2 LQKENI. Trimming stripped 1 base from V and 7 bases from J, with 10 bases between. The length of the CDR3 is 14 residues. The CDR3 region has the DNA TGTGCCAGCTCACCACTGACAGGCGGCGGGGAGCTGTTTTTT. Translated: CASSPLTGGGELFF. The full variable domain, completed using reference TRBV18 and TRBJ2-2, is NAGVMQNPRHLVRRRGQEARLRCSPMKGHSHVYWYRQLPEEGLKFMVYLQKENIIDESGMPKERFSAEFPKEGPSILRIQQVVRGDSAAYFCASSPLTGGGELFFGEGSRLTVL.

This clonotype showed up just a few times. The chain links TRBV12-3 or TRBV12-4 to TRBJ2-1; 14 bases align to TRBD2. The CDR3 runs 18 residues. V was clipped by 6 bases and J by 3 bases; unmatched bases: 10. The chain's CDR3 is CASRSRTSGRTGYNEQFF. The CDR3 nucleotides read TGTGCCAGCAGATCAAGGACTAGCGGGAGGACTGGCTACAATGAGCAGTTCTTC.